This T cell receptor (beta chain) appears in the sequencing data of a study of a mutant IDH1 vaccine in newly diagnosed glioma (dated by TCRdb to about 2021). Study-level background: Vaccination began 4-6 weeks after radiotherapy alone, or alongside temozolomide cycles in the chemotherapy-containing groups. The approximately 32 treated patients were around 62% male and around 40% female, with a mean age of about 38 years. Prior to enrollment, standard therapy consisting of radiotherapy alone, temozolomide alone, or radiochemotherapy with temozolomide had been administered to patients, with the combination being received by most patients. The week-35 safety follow-up took place at visit V12, and the week-47 end of study took place at visit V13. Peripheral blood was drawn at six visits: V03 (baseline), V05, V07, V10, V12 and V13. Longitudinal TCRB deep sequencing was performed for about two dozen treated patients wherever samples were available for exploratory analyses.

The time point label for this specimen denotes: week 47, end of study. Each vaccine dose was 300 ug of a 20-mer mutant IDH1 peptide in Montanide, given subcutaneously with topical imiquimod. Patients were given eight vaccinations, in weeks 1, 3, 5, 7, 11, 15, 19 and 23, which matched visits V03 through V10. All donors had newly diagnosed IDH1-mutant astrocytomas of WHO grade 3 or 4 that showed loss of nuclear ATRX. The samples were drawn from NOA16, a multicentre, single-arm, open-label phase I trial in Germany that tested a mutant IDH1 peptide vaccine in humans for the first time. Genomic DNA for TCRB sequencing was isolated from EDTA blood with the DNeasy Blood and Tissue Kit. Receptors were amplified or captured by the immunoSEQ multiplex PCR assay. Following the manufacturer's protocol, the hsTCRB Kit was used to amplify rearranged TCR beta chain sequences. Sequencing of TCRB libraries was carried out on an Illumina MiSeq. On the study's bioinformatics: The proprietary platform of the kit vendor was used for demultiplexing, trimming and gene mapping. Here the immuneACCESS table is served through TCRdb, limited to in-frame sequences with V and J called. Missing clones are a known gap in these copies; in checked studies unresolved V genes cover under half, and the rest lacks a known reason. V, J and clone size reflect that table, while D and trimming were determined from the DNA. A total of tens of thousands of clones appear in this sample, more than 80% of them only once. The top ten clonotypes cover roughly 5.2% of the sample.

The trim is 2 bases for V and 0 bases for J, with a gap of 11 bases between the germline ends. Measured from the cysteine to the phenylalanine, the CDR3 is 16 residues long. Only the CDR3 DNA stays, 48 bases, in frame from base 1. As encoded in the germline V gene, CDR1 is SGHVS while CDR2 is FNYEAQ. Beyond this particular receptor, the publication reports: According to the authors, sample limitations meant that analyses of patient blood samples could not be reproduced. Pseudoprogression seemed to be unrelated to changes in the top peripheral T cell clonotypes found by TCRB sequencing. Selection of PBMC samples for TCRB deep sequencing was based on availability. Immune responses induced by the vaccine were seen in about 93% of patients across multiple MHC alleles.

Concerning this clone itself: Its antigen target is currently unknown. No much larger clone is present one base from it, and per-base qualities are unavailable.

The sequencing used PBMCs, collected from a glioma patient whose treatment included an IDH1 peptide vaccine. The chain is encoded by TRBV7-6 joined to TRBJ2-4; the D gene cannot be resolved reliably. The clonotype comes from a man aged 40-49 years with glioma. Here the CDR3 is given as CASSLLNPGAKNIQYF. The sequenced DNA: TGTGCCAGCAGCTTACTCAATCCTGGAGCCAAAAACATTCAGTACTTC.